These T cell receptor beta chains were read from a single sample in a study of response to subunit inactivated influenza vaccine. MiXCR was run by TCRdb on the RT-PCR reads, yielding one entry per CDR3 protein. The repertoire holds around 320,000 distinct CDR3 sequences, with 22% as singletons. Sequenced here: PBMCs from blood, sampled about 19 months after vaccination. The origin of the receptors is a man between 50 and 69 years old who received an inactivated influenza vaccine. Each CDR3 is given with its conserved first and last residue. D genes are given only for firm matches. Only part of the rows carry a size: once, few, many, or a class if the clone is expanded.

.	TRBD2	TRBV4-3	TRBJ2-7	CASSRLSSGSYEQYF	TGCGCCAGCAGCCGTCTGAGTAGCGGGAGTTACGAGCAGTACTTC
few	.	TRBV7-2	TRBJ2-5	CASSATGRETQYF	TGTGCCAGCAGCGCCACCGGTAGGGAGACCCAGTACTTC
.	.	TRBV9	TRBJ2-2	CASSSQEGANTGELFF	TGTGCCAGCAGCTCCCAGGAAGGGGCGAACACCGGGGAGCTGTTTTTT
.	TRBD1	TRBV5-6	TRBJ1-6	CASSRGTGAKSPLHF	TGTGCCAGCAGCAGAGGGACAGGGGCAAAATCACCCCTCCACTTT
few	TRBD1	TRBV29-1	TRBJ1-1	CSAIIMWDRTEAFF	TGCAGCGCCATAATCATGTGGGACAGGACTGAAGCTTTCTTT
.	.	TRBV4-1	TRBJ1-5	CASSQGDQPQHF	TGCGCCAGCAGCCAGGGAGATCAGCCCCAGCATTTT
few	.	TRBV27	TRBJ1-4	CASSPTRQAGRHEKLFF	TGTGCCAGCAGTCCAACTAGACAGGCCGGAAGACATGAAAAACTGTTTTTT
.	.	TRBV30	TRBJ2-5	CAWTPVDIIEETQYF	TGTGCCTGGACCCCGGTAGACATTATAGAAGAGACCCAGTACTTC
.	.	TRBV7-9	TRBJ1-1	CASSTGAVNTEAFF	TGTGCCAGCAGCACGGGGGCGGTGAACACTGAAGCTTTCTTT
few	.	TRBV3-1	TRBJ1-1	CASSLTVSGTEAFF	TGTGCCAGCAGCTTAACAGTGTCAGGCACTGAAGCTTTCTTT
few	.	TRBV4-1	TRBJ1-2	CASSQVPGTLANYGYTF	TGCGCCAGCAGCCAAGTTCCCGGGACATTAGCTAACTATGGCTACACCTTC
few	.	TRBV12-3/TRBV12-4	TRBJ1-1	CASSVLGGQDTEAFF	TGTGCCAGCAGTGTACTAGGGGGGCAAGACACTGAAGCTTTCTTT
few	TRBD1	TRBV20-1	TRBJ1-1	CSARNLQGTEAFF	TGCAGTGCTCGAAACTTACAGGGGACTGAAGCTTTCTTT
few	TRBD2	TRBV27	TRBJ2-1	CASSWNFLAGDYNEQFF	TGTGCCAGCAGCTGGAACTTTCTAGCGGGAGACTACAATGAGCAGTTCTTC
few	.	TRBV6-4	TRBJ1-1	CASSEEGDNTEAFF	TGTGCCAGCAGTGAGGAGGGGGACAACACTGAAGCTTTCTTT
many	.	TRBV5-1	TRBJ1-1	CASSLDGVNTEAFF	TGCGCCAGCAGCTTGGATGGGGTGAACACTGAAGCTTTCTTT
few	TRBD2	TRBV15	TRBJ2-3	CATSRGLAGITDTQYF	TGTGCCACCAGCAGAGGACTAGCGGGGATCACAGATACGCAGTATTTT
many	.	TRBV29-1	TRBJ1-4	CSVEDGGANEKLFF	TGCAGCGTTGAAGATGGTGGGGCTAATGAAAAACTGTTTTTT
few	.	TRBV10-3	TRBJ1-6	CAISESFSNSPLHF	TGTGCCATCAGTGAGTCGTTCAGCAATTCACCCCTCCACTTT
few	.	TRBV7-9	TRBJ2-4	CASSFTANIQYF	TGTGCCAGCAGCTTCACAGCCAACATTCAGTACTTC
.	TRBD2	TRBV5-1	TRBJ2-5	CASSTAGGYQETQYF	TGCGCCAGCAGCACGGCGGGGGGGTACCAAGAGACCCAGTACTTC
few	.	TRBV7-2	TRBJ1-2	CASSFGFSNYGYTF	TGTGCCAGCAGCTTCGGGTTTTCCAACTATGGCTACACCTTC
.	.	TRBV5-4	TRBJ2-2	CASSTGPPPGELFF	TGTGCCAGCAGCACGGGACCTCCCCCCGGGGAGCTGTTTTTT
few	.	TRBV28	TRBJ2-1	CASIPVNYNEQFF	TGTGCCAGCATCCCCGTTAACTACAATGAGCAGTTCTTC
many	.	TRBV24-1	TRBJ2-7	CATSGSGTYEQYF	TGTGCCACCAGTGGTTCGGGAACCTACGAGCAGTACTTC
.	TRBD2	TRBV4-1	TRBJ2-5	CASSQDELAGGQETQYF	TGCGCCAGCAGCCAAGATGAGTTGGCGGGGGGGCAAGAGACCCAGTACTTC
few	TRBD1	TRBV20-1	TRBJ1-1	CSASSPGQGSTEAFF	TGCAGTGCTAGCTCACCGGGACAGGGAAGCACTGAAGCTTTCTTT
.	.	TRBV3-1	TRBJ1-5	CASSQSGLNQPQHF	TGTGCCAGCAGCCAGTCGGGGCTTAATCAGCCCCAGCATTTT
few	.	TRBV7-9	TRBJ1-2	CASSSQGLRTF	TGTGCCAGCAGCTCACAAGGGTTGAGGACCTTC
few	.	TRBV5-5	TRBJ1-1	CASSLGDEGEAFF	TGTGCCAGCAGCTTGGGAGATGAAGGTGAAGCTTTCTTT
.	.	TRBV2	TRBJ2-7	CASSESGPYEQYF	TGTGCCAGCAGTGAATCCGGACCCTACGAGCAGTACTTC
few	.	TRBV18	TRBJ1-3	CASSSNFLGSGNTIYF	TGTGCCAGCTCATCAAACTTTCTTGGCTCTGGAAACACCATATATTTT
.	.	TRBV29-1	TRBJ2-3	CSAARGRIDTQYF	TGCAGCGCCGCGAGGGGGAGAATTGATACGCAGTATTTT
.	.	TRBV6-1	TRBJ2-7	CASTSTYEQYF	TGTGCCAGCACGAGCACCTACGAGCAGTACTTC
.	TRBD2	TRBV6-2/TRBV6-3	TRBJ2-1	CASSPRTSGLQFF	TGTGCCAGCAGCCCGCGGACTAGCGGGTTACAGTTCTTC